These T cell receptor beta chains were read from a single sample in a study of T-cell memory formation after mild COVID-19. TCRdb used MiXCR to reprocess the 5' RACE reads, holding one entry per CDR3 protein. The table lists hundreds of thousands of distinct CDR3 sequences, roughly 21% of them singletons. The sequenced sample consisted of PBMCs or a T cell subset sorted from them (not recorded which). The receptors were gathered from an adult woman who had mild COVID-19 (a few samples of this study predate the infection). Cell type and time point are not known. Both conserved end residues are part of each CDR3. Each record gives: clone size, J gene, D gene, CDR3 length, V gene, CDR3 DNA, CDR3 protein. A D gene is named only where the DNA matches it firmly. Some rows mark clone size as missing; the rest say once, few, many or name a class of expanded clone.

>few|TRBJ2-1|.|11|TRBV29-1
TGCAGCGTTGAAGACTACCCTGGTACGTTCTTC
CSVEDYPGTFF
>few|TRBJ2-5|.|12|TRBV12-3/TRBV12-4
TGTGCCAGCAGGGGCTTCGAAGAGACCCAGTACTTC
CASRGFEETQYF
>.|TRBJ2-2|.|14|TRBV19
TGTGCCAGTAAGGATGGAACCCACACCGGGGAGCTGTTTTTT
CASKDGTHTGELFF
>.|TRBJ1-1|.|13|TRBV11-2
TGTGCCAGCAGCTTCCGACACGCAACTGAAGCTTTCTTT
CASSFRHATEAFF
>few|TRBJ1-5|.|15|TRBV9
TGTGCCAGCAGCGTAGGAGTAGGGACTAATCAGCCCCAGCATTTT
CASSVGVGTNQPQHF
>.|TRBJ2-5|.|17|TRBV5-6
TGTGCCAGCAGCTGGGGGCCGCAGGGGTTGCCCCAAGAGACCCAGTACTTC
CASSWGPQGLPQETQYF
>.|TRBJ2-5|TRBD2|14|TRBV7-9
TGTGCCAGCCTGCGAGCGGGAGTGGGAGAGACCCAGTACTTC
CASLRAGVGETQYF
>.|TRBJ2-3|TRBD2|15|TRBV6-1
TGTGCCAGCAGTTTGACTAGCGGGGGGGCTGGTACGCAGTATTTT
CASSLTSGGAGTQYF
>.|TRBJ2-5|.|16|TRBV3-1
TGTGCCAGCAGCCAAGAAACCCGGGGTTGGGAGGAGACCCAGTACTTC
CASSQETRGWEETQYF
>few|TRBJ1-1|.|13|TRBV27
TGTGCCAGCAGTTTTTTACGGAACACTGAAGCTTTCTTT
CASSFLRNTEAFF
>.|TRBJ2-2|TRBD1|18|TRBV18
TGTGCCAGCTCACGATCTTCACCTGGACAGGGAGGAACCGGGGAGCTGTTTTTT
CASSRSSPGQGGTGELFF
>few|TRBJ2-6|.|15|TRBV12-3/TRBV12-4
TGTGCCAGCAGTTTTTCGGGTGCTGGGGCCAACGTCCTGACTTTC
CASSFSGAGANVLTF
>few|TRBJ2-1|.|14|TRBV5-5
TGTGCCAGCAGCCTGGACGACACCTACAATGAGCAGTTCTTC
CASSLDDTYNEQFF
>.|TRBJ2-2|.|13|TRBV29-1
TGCAGCGTGGCCGGACAGTACACCGGGGAGCTGTTTTTT
CSVAGQYTGELFF
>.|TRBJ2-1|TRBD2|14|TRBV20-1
TGCAGTGCCCGACTAGCGGGGACCTACAATGAGCAGTTCTTC
CSARLAGTYNEQFF
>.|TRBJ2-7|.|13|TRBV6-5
TGTGCCAGCAGTTCCAGCCCTTGGACGGAGCAGTACTTC
CASSSSPWTEQYF
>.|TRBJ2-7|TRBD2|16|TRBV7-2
TGTGCCAGCAGCGTCACGGGGGGGCTCCTCTCCTACGAGCAGTACTTC
CASSVTGGLLSYEQYF
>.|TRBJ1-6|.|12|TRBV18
TGTGCCAGCTCACCACCGAGCTCACCCCTCCACTTT
CASSPPSSPLHF
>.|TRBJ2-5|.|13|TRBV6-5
TGTGCCAGCGGGGCTGAGTACCAAGAGACCCAGTACTTC
CASGAEYQETQYF
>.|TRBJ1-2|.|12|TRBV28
TGTGCCAGCAGTAGGCAAATGAATGGCTACACCTTC
CASSRQMNGYTF
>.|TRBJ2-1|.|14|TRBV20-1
TGCAGTGCTAGTCAGGAGACGGTGTACAATGAGCAGTTCTTC
CSASQETVYNEQFF
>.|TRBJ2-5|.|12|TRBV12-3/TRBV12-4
TGTGCCAGCAGTTCGACGCAAGAGACCCAGTACTTC
CASSSTQETQYF
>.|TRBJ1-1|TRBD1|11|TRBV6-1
TGTGCCAGCAGTGAAGGGTACAGGGGGACCTTT
CASSEGYRGTF
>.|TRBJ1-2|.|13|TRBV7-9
TGTGCCAGCAGCTGGGAGCTAAACTATGGCTACACCTTC
CASSWELNYGYTF
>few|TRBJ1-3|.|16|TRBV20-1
TGCAGTGCTAGACCCCCCCACGGCACCTCTGGAAACACCATATATTTT
CSARPPHGTSGNTIYF
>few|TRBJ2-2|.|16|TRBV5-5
TGTGCCAGCAGCTTGCAGGGGCCCCAATCCACCGGGGAGCTGTTTTTT
CASSLQGPQSTGELFF
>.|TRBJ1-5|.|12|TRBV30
TGTGCCTGGAGTCTCAACAATCAGCCCCAGCATTTT
CAWSLNNQPQHF
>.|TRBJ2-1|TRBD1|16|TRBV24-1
TGTGCCACCAGTGATTCGGGGACAGGGGGTTACAATGAGCAGTTCTTC
CATSDSGTGGYNEQFF
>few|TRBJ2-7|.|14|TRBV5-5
TGTGCCAGCAGCCGGGACGCGAGCTCCTACGAGCAGTACTTC
CASSRDASSYEQYF
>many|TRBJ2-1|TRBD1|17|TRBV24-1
TGTGCCACCAGTGATTTGTCCGGGACAGGGGTTTACAATGAGCAGTTCTTC
CATSDLSGTGVYNEQFF
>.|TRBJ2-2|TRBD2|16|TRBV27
TGTGCCAGCAGGGCCCGGGGAGCGGGAGACACCGGGGAGCTGTTTTTT
CASRARGAGDTGELFF
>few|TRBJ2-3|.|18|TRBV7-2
TGTGCCAGCAGCCATCCTCAGAGGACGAGGGTGGGGACAGATACGCAGTATTTT
CASSHPQRTRVGTDTQYF
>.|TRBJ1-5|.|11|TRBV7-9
TGTGCCAGCAGCTCCCAGGGGCCCCAGCATTTT
CASSSQGPQHF
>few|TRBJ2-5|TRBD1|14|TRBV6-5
TGTGCCAGCAGTTACTCCGACAGGGTAGAGACCCAGTACTTC
CASSYSDRVETQYF
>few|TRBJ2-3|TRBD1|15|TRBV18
TGTGCCAGCTCACCGGGACAGCTTAGCACAGATACGCAGTATTTT
CASSPGQLSTDTQYF
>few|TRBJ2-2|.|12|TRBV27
TGTGCCAGCAGTTTACTCGCCGGGGAGCTGTTTTTT
CASSLLAGELFF
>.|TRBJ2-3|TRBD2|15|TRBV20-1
TGCAGTGCTAGAATTAGCGGGAGGGCCCTAGATACGCAGTATTTT
CSARISGRALDTQYF
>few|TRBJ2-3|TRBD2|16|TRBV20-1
TGCAGTGCGGGCGGGGGGACTAGCGGTTTCACAGATACGCAGTATTTT
CSAGGGTSGFTDTQYF
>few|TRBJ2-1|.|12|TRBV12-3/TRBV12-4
TGTGCCTCCCTGTCACATGGGGGAGAGCAGTTCTTC
CASLSHGGEQFF
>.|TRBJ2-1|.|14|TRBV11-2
TGTGCCAGCAGCGCATCGCGGGGCTGGAATGAGCAGTTCTTC
CASSASRGWNEQFF
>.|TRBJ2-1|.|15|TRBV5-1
TGCGCCAGCAGCCCAGAATCGGGCTCCTACAATGAGCAGTTCTTC
CASSPESGSYNEQFF
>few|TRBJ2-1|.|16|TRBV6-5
TGTGCCAGCAGTTACTCGACTCCCCCTAGCGACCATGAGCAGTTCTTC
CASSYSTPPSDHEQFF
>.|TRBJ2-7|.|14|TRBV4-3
TGCGCCAGCAGCCGCGATGTTAGTCCCTACGAGCAGTACTTC
CASSRDVSPYEQYF
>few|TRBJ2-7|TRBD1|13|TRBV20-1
TGCAGTGCTCCGGGACAGGGGTTTAAGGAGCAGTACTTC
CSAPGQGFKEQYF
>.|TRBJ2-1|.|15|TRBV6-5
TGTGCCAGCAGTTACACGATCTACGGGATTCCAAAGCAGTTCTTC
CASSYTIYGIPKQFF
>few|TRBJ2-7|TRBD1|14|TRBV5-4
TGTGCCAGCAGCCGACAGGGCCCTAACTACGAGCAGTACTTC
CASSRQGPNYEQYF
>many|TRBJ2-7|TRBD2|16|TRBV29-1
TGCAGCGTTGAAGGACGAGGGCTAGCGGGGGACTACGAGCAGTACTTC
CSVEGRGLAGDYEQYF
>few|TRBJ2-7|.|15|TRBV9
TGTGCCAGCAGCGTACTCCCAGGGGAATTCGACGAGCAGTACTTC
CASSVLPGEFDEQYF
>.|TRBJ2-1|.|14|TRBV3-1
TGTGCCAGCAGCCAAGGCGGGCGGAGGGGTGAGCAGTTCTTC
CASSQGGRRGEQFF
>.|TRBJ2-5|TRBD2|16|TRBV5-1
TGCGCCAGCAGCTCCTCCTTAGCGGGAGAGAGGGAGACCCAGTACTTC
CASSSSLAGERETQYF
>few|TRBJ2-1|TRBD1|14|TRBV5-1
TGCGCCAGCAGTTTTGGACAGGGTAACGATGAGCAGTTCTTC
CASSFGQGNDEQFF
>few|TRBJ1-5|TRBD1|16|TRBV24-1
TGTGCCACCAGTGAGGCCGGGACAGGGGGGGATCAGCCCCAGCATTTT
CATSEAGTGGDQPQHF